This T cell receptor (beta chain) comes out of a study of OX40 agonist ivuxolimab in advanced cancers. Study in general: An agonistic human IgG2 monoclonal antibody against OX40 (CD134) was given. Recorded diagnoses for dose-escalation patients were hepatocellular carcinoma, melanoma, renal cell or head and neck cancer.

Study-wide findings and caveats: At doses 0.1 to 3.0 mg/kg, CD4+ and CD8+ clones expanded.

This table comes from immunoSEQ multiplex PCR, and its TCRdb copy is limited to in-frame clones, with some not included. The table lists about 50,000 clones, roughly three quarters of them singletons. Details on this clone: Its target is not known.

The V gene end was trimmed by 5 bases and the J gene end by 4 bases; junction bases not matched to a gene: 11. CDR1 and CDR2 from the germline V gene are SEHNR and FQNEAQ (reference sequence). The CDR3 runs 16 residues. V and J are TRBV7-9 and TRBJ2-5; 9 bases map to TRBD2. This receptor was identified in an adult with an advanced solid tumor such as melanoma, head and neck, liver or kidney cancer. The sequenced sample was CD4+ or CD8+ T cells sorted from blood, obtained in a trial of the OX40 agonist ivuxolimab. CDR3 protein: CASSHLGAGGLETQYF. The CDR3 DNA reads as TGTGCCAGCAGCCACCTGGGAGCGGGGGGATTAGAGACCCAGTACTTC. The full variable domain, in which reference TRBV7-9 and TRBJ2-5 provide the parts outside the CDR3, is DTGVSQNPRHKITKRGQNVTFRCDPISEHNRLYWYRQTLGQGPEFLTYFQNEAQLEKSRLLSDRFSAERPKGSFSTLEIQRTEQGDSAMYLCASSHLGAGGLETQYFGPGTRLLVL.